This is a list of T cell receptor beta chains from one sample in a study of cytomegalovirus exposure and HLA in healthy donors. Repertoires were generated with immunoSEQ multiplex PCR, while TCRdb's copy carries only in-frame clones and drops some. This table holds 130,000 to 150,000 clones, roughly 86% found once. The sequencing input was PBMCs. The receptors were gathered from a woman aged 25 to 39 in good health and CMV-seronegative. Each CDR3 is given with its conserved first and last residue. Each record gives: V gene, D gene, clone size, J gene, CDR3 protein, CDR3 DNA. A D gene is named only where the DNA matches it firmly. Not all rows give a size; the values are once, few, many and, for expanded clones, a class.

TRBV7-2	TRBD2	-	TRBJ2-1	CASSLRAGDEQFF	TGTGCCAGCAGCTTGAGGGCGGGGGATGAGCAGTTCTTC
TRBV7-9	TRBD1	-	TRBJ2-1	CASSPRQGTLYNEQFF	TGTGCCAGCAGCCCCCGACAGGGGACCCTCTACAATGAGCAGTTCTTC
TRBV11-2	-	once	TRBJ2-5	CASSTRGSETQYF	TGTGCCAGCAGCACTAGGGGGTCGGAGACCCAGTACTTC
TRBV6-5	-	-	TRBJ1-4	CASSMGLQHEKLFF	TGTGCCAGCAGTATGGGACTACAGCATGAAAAACTGTTTTTT
TRBV6-1	TRBD2	-	TRBJ2-7	CASRGTSGGLEQYF	TGTGCCAGCAGAGGGACTAGCGGGGGTCTCGAGCAGTACTTC
TRBV19	TRBD2	-	TRBJ2-3	CASRRAGASTDTQYF	TGTGCCAGTAGAAGAGCGGGGGCAAGCACAGATACGCAGTATTTT
TRBV7-9	-	-	TRBJ2-6	CASSLDRTSSGANVLTF	TGTGCCAGCAGCCTAGACAGGACCAGCTCTGGGGCCAACGTCCTGACTTTC
TRBV7-8	TRBD1	once	TRBJ1-6	CASSSIGVTGGGLSLHF	TGTGCCAGCAGCTCGATTGGCGTAACAGGGGGCGGACTGTCCCTCCACTTT
TRBV5-1	-	-	TRBJ2-7	CASSFGQTSSYEQYF	TGCGCCAGCAGCTTCGGACAGACAAGCTCCTACGAGCAGTACTTC
TRBV28	TRBD2	-	TRBJ2-1	CASSSTGTSRGEQFF	TGTGCCAGCAGTTCAACCGGGACTAGCAGGGGTGAGCAGTTCTTC
TRBV19	TRBD2	-	TRBJ2-1	CASSRTSGGSYNEQFF	TGTGCCAGTAGCCGGACCAGCGGGGGGTCCTACAATGAGCAGTTCTTC
TRBV6-1	TRBD1	-	TRBJ2-7	CASSFDRAYEQYF	TGTGCCAGCAGTTTCGACAGGGCCTACGAGCAGTACTTC
TRBV5-4	-	-	TRBJ2-7	CASSVTGFYEQYF	TGTGCCAGCAGCGTAACAGGGTTCTACGAGCAGTACTTC
TRBV5-6	-	-	TRBJ1-4	CASSANPNTNEKLFF	TGTGCCAGCAGCGCGAACCCGAACACTAATGAAAAACTGTTTTTT
TRBV6-5	TRBD2	few	TRBJ2-1	CASSPSGGRNNEQFF	TGTGCCAGCAGTCCTAGCGGGGGACGTAACAATGAGCAGTTCTTC
TRBV9	TRBD1	-	TRBJ2-7	CASSVGGTAAYEQYF	TGTGCCAGCAGCGTAGGGGGGACAGCGGCCTACGAGCAGTACTTC
TRBV14	TRBD1	-	TRBJ2-7	CASSRTGLHEQYF	TGTGCCAGCAGCCGGACAGGGCTTCACGAGCAGTACTTC
TRBV9	-	once	TRBJ2-7	CASSVDGAGYEQYF	TGTGCCAGCAGCGTAGACGGCGCAGGATACGAGCAGTACTTC
TRBV11-2	TRBD1	-	TRBJ1-2	CASSPRATGGGGYTF	TGTGCCAGCAGCCCCCGGGCGACAGGGGGAGGCGGCTACACCTTC
TRBV2	-	-	TRBJ1-5	CASRAGDQPQHF	TGTGCCAGCAGGGCCGGGGATCAGCCCCAGCATTTT
TRBV19	-	-	TRBJ1-3	CASSYAGNTIYF	TGTGCCAGTTCCTACGCTGGAAACACCATATATTTT
TRBV7-2	TRBD1	-	TRBJ2-3	CASSLAWQGEDTQYF	TGTGCCAGCAGCTTAGCGTGGCAGGGGGAAGATACGCAGTATTTT
TRBV19	-	-	TRBJ2-3	CASSIVPPGDTQYF	TGTGCCAGTAGTATAGTTCCTCCGGGGGATACGCAGTATTTT
TRBV5-6	-	once	TRBJ2-2	CASSLLGQGGTGELFF	TGTGCCAGCAGCTTGTTAGGGCAGGGAGGTACCGGGGAGCTGTTTTTT
TRBV18	-	once	TRBJ2-1	CASSPRGVPLYNEQFF	TGTGCCAGCTCACCACGGGGAGTTCCCCTCTACAATGAGCAGTTCTTC
TRBV11-2	-	-	TRBJ1-5	CASSFRGTQPQHF	TGTGCCAGCAGCTTCAGGGGTACTCAGCCCCAGCATTTT